This T cell receptor beta chain was sequenced in a study of T-cell memory formation after mild COVID-19 (dated by TCRdb to about 2021). At the level of the whole study: TCR sequence clusters from the two donors were found to be largely donor specific. Longitudinal TCRalpha and TCRbeta repertoire sequencing tracked T-cell clones expanding and contracting after mild COVID-19 in two donors. Two young, previously healthy adult volunteers made up the cohort, one male and one female. What the authors observed across the whole study: Contracting CD4+ clones appeared mostly in the CM and EM memory subsets, whereas CD8+ clones were enriched in EMRA. Clones that contracted from day 15 to 85 showed balanced CD4/CD8 phenotypes, whereas a second wave of clones that expanded from day 15 to 37 leaned towards CD4+. Only a couple of mild cases were covered by the study, and larger cohorts that include severe cases with pre-infection samples were considered necessary. Some responding clones were found in pre-infection memory, which suggests that pre-existing cross-reactive memory T cells took part in the SARS-CoV-2 response. SARS-CoV-2 specificity was not confirmed for the second-wave clones peaking on day 37.

The sequencer was an Illumina NovaSeq 6000. TCRalpha and TCRbeta cDNA libraries were constructed by 5'RACE with constant-segment primers, with sample barcodes and unique molecular identifiers being introduced. RNA was extracted from every sample with Trizol reagent. Library amplification was performed in two PCR steps, and a second sample barcode and Illumina TruSeq adapters were introduced in the second step. The libraries were sequenced on an Illumina NovaSeq using 2 x 150 bp paired-end reads. Processing in the source paper ran as follows. The reads were demultiplexed and collapsed into UMI-guided consensus sequences using migec v1.2.7. Using mixcr v2.1.11, UMI consensuses were aligned to TRA and TRB V and J templates and then assembled into clonotypes. A clonotype was counted as expanded or contracted only when both edgeR and NoisET called the clonotype significant, with the noise models trained on biological replicates. edgeR calls used a false discovery rate-adjusted p below 0.01 and a log2 fold-change threshold of 1. As an exploratory analysis of dynamics, PCA with hierarchical clustering was applied to max-normalized trajectories of the 1000 most abundant clonotypes. The CD4 or CD8 phenotype of responding clones was assigned using the separately sequenced CD4+ and CD8+ repertoires. In TCRdb, the public reads were trimmed at Q25 with fastp and aligned with MiXCR, with productive beta chains retained. Every CDR3 protein is listed once, alongside the most common genes and DNA of its rows. The V and J calls and clone size come from TCRdb's table, not from the authors' own analysis. The sample yields around 7,000 distinct CDR3 sequences; approximately 30% were counted once. The ten most abundant clones make up less than 70% of the sample.

This clonotype is deemed medium-sized (0.01 to 0.1%). Its antigen is currently not known. No quality values exist for individual bases; no much larger clone is one base distant. Relative to germline, V is 0 bases shorter and J is 2 bases shorter, with 17 bases between their ends. CDR1 and CDR2, per the germline V gene, are MGHRA and YSYEKL. The CDR3 covers 17 residues, taking in both the cysteine and the phenylalanine. Solely the CDR3 DNA is kept, with 51 bases framed from the first base. Ficoll-Paque density gradient centrifugation was used to isolate PBMCs. This receptor was obtained from an adult woman who had mild COVID-19 (a few samples of this study predate the infection). The sample titles of this study are shuffled in the database, so cell type and time point are left out; the donor was told from shared clones. What was sequenced was PBMCs or a T cell subset sorted from them (not recorded which). The receptor chain draws on TRBV4-1 and TRBJ2-7; the best D guess is TRBD2, with 6 bases matching. The DNA sequence reads TGCGCCAGCAGCCAAGAATGGTACATTGGGAGGACCTACGAGCAGTACTTC. It translates to CASSQEWYIGRTYEQYF.